A single sample gave rise to the 14 T cell receptor beta chains below, sequenced in a study of OX40 agonist ivuxolimab in advanced cancers. Repertoires were generated with immunoSEQ multiplex PCR, while TCRdb's copy carries only in-frame clones and drops some. The sample yields about 16,000 clones, 86% seen once. The source material was CD4+ or CD8+ T cells sorted from blood, sampled in a trial of the OX40 agonist ivuxolimab. The origin of the receptors is an adult with an advanced solid tumor such as melanoma, head and neck, liver or kidney cancer.

This chain joins TRBV6-4 and TRBJ1-2; D gene ambiguous. This CDR3 comprises 12 residues. V was trimmed by 8 bases and J by 4 bases, leaving 11 bases between them. Germline lookup yields CDR1 MRHNA and CDR2 SNTAGT. The CDR3 DNA follows: TGTGCCAGCCTCCCAGGTGGCTATGGCTACACCTTC. It translates to CASLPGGYGYTF.

V is TRBV6-1 and J is TRBJ2-5; no clear D gene. The CDR3 runs to 14 residues. The V and J ends lost 2 bases and 4 bases respectively, with 11 bases between them. Germline values: CDR1 MNHNS, CDR2 SASEGT. The CDR3 sequence is CASSEYTARETQYF. The CDR3 DNA sequence: TGTGCCAGCAGTGAATATACGGCACGAGAGACCCAGTACTTC.

The rearrangement uses TRBV5-4 and TRBJ2-3, with TRBD2 matching 11 bases. CDR1 and CDR2 (germline): SGHNT, YYREEE (reference sequence). The CDR3 is made up of 18 amino acids. The J segment lost 0 bases and the V segment lost 4 bases, leaving 10 bases of the junction unmatched. The CDR3 DNA sequence: TGTGCCAGCAGCGGGGGACTAGCGGCGCGCCCTAGCACAGATACGCAGTATTTT. Encoded protein: CASSGGLAARPSTDTQYF. Full variable domain (rest looked up from reference TRBV5-4 and TRBJ2-3): ETGVTQSPTHLIKTRGQQVTLRCSSQSGHNTVSWYQQALGQGPQFIFQYYREEENGRGNFPPRFSGLQFPNYSSELNVNALELDDSALYLCASSGGLAARPSTDTQYFGPGTRLTVL.

The chain recombines TRBV19 with TRBJ1-1, with D maybe TRBD1 (6 bases). Germline lookup yields CDR1 LNHDA and CDR2 SQIVND (reference sequence). This CDR3 is built from 15 residues. The V and J ends lost 6 bases and 5 bases respectively, with 19 bases between them. CDR3: CASRPKDRTRTEAFF. For the CDR3, the DNA is TGTGCCAGTAGACCCAAAGACAGGACCCGGACTGAAGCTTTCTTT.

This sequence joins TRBV4-1 and TRBJ2-1; 8 positions agree with TRBD2. The CDR3 contains 14 residues. The junction had 3 bases not matched to a gene; V was cut back by 6 bases and J by 2 bases. From germline, CDR1 is MGHRA and CDR2 YSYEKL. CDR3 amino acids: CASSRSGAYNEQFF. CDR3 nucleotides: TGCGCCAGCAGTCGTAGCGGGGCCTACAATGAGCAGTTCTTC.

This chain joins TRBV4-1 and TRBJ2-1; perhaps TRBD2 as D (6 bases). This CDR3 has 14 amino acids. Trimming stripped 2 bases from V and 9 bases from J, with 14 bases between. Germline V gene lookup returns CDR1 MGHRA and CDR2 YSYEKL. The DNA of the CDR3 is TGCGCCAGCAGCCAACTGGACTATTCAGTTGAGCAGTTCTTC. It encodes CASSQLDYSVEQFF.

The genes are TRBV7-3 and TRBJ1-1; no clear D gene. V was pared by 3 bases and J by 5 bases, with 16 bases between. This CDR3 spans 15 amino acids. The germline V gene has CDR1 SGHTA and CDR2 FQGTGA. This CDR3 is CASSFVGSSGTEAFF. Written as DNA, the CDR3 is TGTGCCAGCAGCTTTGTGGGTTCCTCGGGGACTGAAGCTTTCTTT.

V is TRBV9 and J is TRBJ2-5, with 12 bases that match TRBD1. The J call may be wrong; the DNA end is better matched by TRBJ2-7. Germline V CDR1 and CDR2: SGDLS, YYNGEE. The CDR3 consists of 15 residues. This chain's CDR3 is CASSAGTGGFHEQYF. The CDR3 nucleotides are TGTGCCAGCAGCGCCGGGACAGGGGGCTTCCACGAGCAGTACTTC.

There are a few counts of this clone. The CDR3 nucleotides are TGCGCCAGCAGAAAGCCCGGGACAGTCCCGAGTTTGCCCAACTATGGCTACACCTTC. As protein: CASRKPGTVPSLPNYGYTF. The V call is TRBV5-1, the J call TRBJ1-2; the match to TRBD1 covers 7 bases. V was pared by 5 bases and J by 2 bases, with 21 bases of the junction left unmatched. The CDR3 consists of 19 residues. Germline V gene lookup returns CDR1 SGHRS and CDR2 YFSETQ.

The chain joins TRBV9 to TRBJ2-5, with D tentatively TRBD2 (6 bases). The CDR3 sequence is 15 residues long. Germline CDR1 and CDR2: SGDLS and YYNGEE. With 4 bases removed from V and 5 bases from J, the gap between germline ends came to 18 bases. DNA of the CDR3: TGTGCCAGCAGCCCAAAATGGCTAGCGCAGGAGACCCAGTACTTC. Translation: CASSPKWLAQETQYF. The full variable domain, in which reference TRBV9 and TRBJ2-5 provide the parts outside the CDR3, is DSGVTQTPKHLITATGQRVTLRCSPRSGDLSVYWYQQSLDQGLQFLIQYYNGEERAKGNILERFSAQQFPDLHSELNLSSLELGDSALYFCASSPKWLAQETQYFGPGTRLLVL.

In this sample, this clone turned up a few times. The genes are TRBV5-4 and TRBJ2-3; D uncertain. Germline values: CDR1 SGHNT, CDR2 YYREEE (reference sequence). The CDR3 loop spans 13 amino acids. The germline V and J ends were trimmed by 4 bases and 4 bases, with 10 bases remaining between them. CDR3 loop: CASSALAADTQYF. The CDR3, as DNA: TGTGCCAGCAGCGCTCTGGCGGCAGATACGCAGTATTTT.

This chain uses TRBV11-3 with TRBJ2-1; 7 bases match TRBD1. J gave up 2 bases and V 5 bases, and 6 bases lay outside the gene matches. Germline V gene sequence: CDR1 SGHNT, CDR2 YENEEA. The CDR3 is 15 residues long. CDR3 sequence (DNA): TGTGCCAGCAGCCGGGGACAGATGACCTACAATGAGCAGTTCTTC. Translation: CASSRGQMTYNEQFF.

The genes are TRBV6-6 and TRBJ2-1; 7 nucleotides align to TRBD2. The CDR3 covers 16 residues. V shed 4 bases, J shed 2 bases, and the junction held 8 bases outside the gene matches. The germline V gene has CDR1 MNHNY and CDR2 SVGAGI (reference sequence). The CDR3 DNA reads as TGTGCCAGCAGTTCCCTTCTAGCGGAGGCCTACAATGAGCAGTTCTTC. Protein: CASSSLLAEAYNEQFF.

This chain uses TRBV30 with TRBJ2-2; 7 positions agree with TRBD1. The trim removed 7 bases at V and 6 bases at J, leaving 11 bases unmatched. Germline V CDR1 and CDR2: GTSNPN, SVGIG (reference sequence). The CDR3 contains 14 residues. Written as DNA, the CDR3 is TGTGCCTCTGCTACAGACAGGGTGGCCGGGGAGCTGTTTTTT. This translates into CASATDRVAGELFF.